These 31 T cell receptor beta chains came from one sample sequenced in a study of CD4+ T cells in melanoma. Profiling relied on immunoSEQ multiplex PCR, and the TCRdb table lists in-frame clones only, not all of them. Of thousands of clones in the sample, under 75% were seen once. The sequencing input was cells from a culture (not recorded whether cultured in vitro). The receptors derive from a human donor with melanoma.

CDR3 residues: CASSLVTGNEQYF. Here the CDR3 DNA reads TGTGCCAGCAGCTTAGTCACTGGCAACGAGCAGTACTTC. The gene calls are TRBV7-2 and TRBJ2-7; no firm D call. This CDR3 contains 13 residues. V was clipped by 1 base and J by 5 bases, with 9 bases between them. Germline CDR1 SGHTA, CDR2 FQGNSA.

The chain has TRBV6-5 and TRBJ1-3, with 7 bases fitting TRBD1. The V and J ends lost 5 bases and 2 bases, in that order; junction bases with no gene match: 6. The V gene's germline CDR1 is MNHEY and CDR2 SVGAGI. This CDR3 region has 15 residues. Written as DNA, the CDR3 is TGTGCCAGCAGTAACCAAGGGACAGCTGGAAACACCATATATTTT. Translating it yields CASSNQGTAGNTIYF.

The CDR3 nucleotides are TGTGCCAGCAGTTACTCCGGGGTTGGAGGTGAAAAACTGTTTTTT. It yields the protein CASSYSGVGGEKLFF. The genes are TRBV6-5 and TRBJ1-4; D is unclear. The germline V gene has CDR1 MNHEY and CDR2 SVGAGI. V dropped 0 bases and J dropped 7 bases, with 12 bases sitting between them. The CDR3 is 15 residues long.

The gene calls are TRBV5-1 and TRBJ2-1; maybe TRBD2 (6 bases). This CDR3 region has 14 residues. Deletions cut 5 bases from V and 5 bases from J, with 14 bases between. The germline CDR1 and CDR2 sequences are SGHRS and YFSETQ. Written as DNA, the CDR3 is TGCGCCAGCAGGTCGGCGGGGCGTAACAATGAGCAGTTCTTC. It translates to CASRSAGRNNEQFF.

The rearrangement joins TRBV2 to TRBJ2-1; 8 positions match TRBD2. V shed 4 bases, J shed 8 bases, and the junction held 4 bases outside the gene matches. The CDR3 totals 13 residues. CDR1 and CDR2 from the germline V gene are SNHLY and FYNNEI. CDR3 protein: CASSGGLVYEQFF. The CDR3 coding sequence is TGTGCCAGCAGTGGGGGACTAGTGTATGAGCAGTTCTTC.

This sequence joins TRBV6-6 and TRBJ1-5; tentative D call: TRBD1 (6 bases). Germline CDR1 is MNHNY and CDR2 is SVGAGI (reference sequence). The V end lost 5 bases, the J end lost 7 bases, and 12 bases lay between the germline ends. This CDR3 comprises 13 residues. CDR3 bases: TGTGCCAGCAGTCACAGGGATGGCCAGCCCCAGCATTTT. Translation gives CASSHRDGQPQHF.

This clone was seen a handful of times. V is TRBV5-8 and J is TRBJ1-2; TRBD1 is a possible D gene (5 bases). CDR1 SGHTS and CDR2 YDEGEE come from the germline V gene. The CDR3 loop spans 14 amino acids. Trimming removed 3 bases from V and 5 bases from J, with 14 bases in between. For the CDR3, the DNA is TGTGCCAGCAGCTGGACCGGGACGGATTATGGCTACACCTTC. Protein sequence: CASSWTGTDYGYTF.

The chain has TRBV5-1 and TRBJ2-5; tentative D call: TRBD2 (6 bases). The ends were cut back, 2 bases at V and 2 bases at J, with 13 bases in the middle. CDR3 length: 15 residues. Germline V gene sequence: CDR1 SGHRS, CDR2 YFSETQ. Here the CDR3 reads CASSLYGGDQETQYF. The CDR3 nucleotides read TGCGCCAGCAGCTTATACGGGGGAGATCAAGAGACCCAGTACTTC. The full variable domain, rest sourced from reference TRBV5-1 and TRBJ2-5, is KAGVTQTPRYLIKTRGQQVTLSCSPISGHRSVSWYQQTPGQGLQFLFEYFSETQRNKGNFPGRFSGRQFSNSRSEMNVSTLELGDSALYLCASSLYGGDQETQYFGPGTRLLVL.

This chain uses TRBV7-9 with TRBJ2-7; 8 positions match TRBD1. The germline V gene has CDR1 SEHNR and CDR2 FQNEAQ (reference sequence). The CDR3 is 14 residues long. After removal of 3 bases from V and 6 bases from J, the junction contained 7 bases not matched to a gene. The CDR3 sequence is CASSFRDRGVEQYF. The CDR3 nucleotides read TGTGCCAGCAGCTTTCGTGACAGGGGAGTCGAGCAGTACTTC.

There are a few counts of this clone. The rearrangement links TRBV4-1 to TRBJ1-2; D is undetermined. CDR3 length: 13 residues. V dropped 1 base and J dropped 11 bases, with 14 bases sitting between them. Germline-derived CDR1 and CDR2 are MGHRA and YSYEKL. The DNA for the CDR3 is TGCGCCAGCAGCCAAGTGGGTACTTCGGCTTACACCTTC. Its protein is CASSQVGTSAYTF.

This clone has just one count. The chain joins TRBV19 to TRBJ2-7; 10 nucleotides align to TRBD1. V was pared by 8 bases and J by 3 bases, with 7 bases of the junction left unmatched. Germline CDR1 LNHDA, CDR2 SQIVND (reference sequence). This CDR3 contains 14 residues. CDR3 bases: TGTGCCAGTGCGACGACAGGGGGCTTCTACGAGCAGTACTTC. Residues: CASATTGGFYEQYF.

This chain joins TRBV18 and TRBJ1-2, with unresolved D. This CDR3 has 14 residues. CDR1 and CDR2 (germline): KGHSH, LQKENI. The V end lost 0 bases, the J end lost 3 bases, and 8 bases lay between the germline ends. The CDR3 DNA sequence: TGTGCCAGCTCACCACCTTCGTCAGACTATGGCTACACCTTC. This translates into CASSPPSSDYGYTF.

The chain joins TRBV18 to TRBJ2-3, with D possibly TRBD2 on 6 matching bases. Trimming took 0 bases from V and 0 from J, leaving 7 bases between them. Looked up from germline, CDR1 is KGHSH and CDR2 is LQKENI. This CDR3 is 15 amino acids long. DNA for the CDR3: TGTGCCAGCTCACCACCGGGACTTAGCACAGATACGCAGTATTTT. Translating it yields CASSPPGLSTDTQYF.

This clone has only a few counts. The chain recombines TRBV11-2 with TRBJ2-2, with TRBD1 identical over 7 bases. CDR3 length: 15 amino acids. V gave up 6 bases and J gave up 4 bases; unmatched junction bases: 8. Germline V CDR1 and CDR2: SGHAT, FQNNGV. The CDR3 region is CASRAGTVSTGELFF. CDR3 nucleotide sequence: TGTGCCAGCAGAGCCGGGACAGTAAGCACCGGGGAGCTGTTTTTT.

The V gene is TRBV5-1, the J gene TRBJ2-1; perhaps D is TRBD1 or TRBD2 (5 bases each). There are 15 residues in the CDR3. Trimming took off 3 bases at V and 0 bases at J, with 10 bases between the two ends. The germline CDR1 and CDR2 sequences are SGHRS and YFSETQ. The CDR3 protein is CASSSAGSSYNEQFF. CDR3 coding DNA: TGCGCCAGCAGCTCAGCAGGGAGCTCCTACAATGAGCAGTTCTTC.

The rearrangement joins TRBV9 to TRBJ2-1; D is possibly TRBD1 or TRBD2 (6 bases each). CDR1 and CDR2 from the germline V gene are SGDLS and YYNGEE. This CDR3 comprises 16 residues. Trimming removed 0 bases from V and 4 bases from J, with 14 bases in between. The CDR3 reads CASSVELGGQYNEQFF. The CDR3 coding sequence is TGTGCCAGCAGCGTAGAGTTGGGGGGCCAGTACAATGAGCAGTTCTTC.

The chain couples TRBV7-9 to TRBJ1-3; D ambiguous. Trimming stripped 5 bases from V and 0 bases from J, with 14 bases between. This CDR3 is 16 amino acids long. In germline, CDR1 is SEHNR, CDR2 FQNEAQ (reference sequence). The CDR3 reads CASSQRAVVSGNTIYF. The CDR3 DNA sequence: TGTGCCAGCAGCCAAAGGGCGGTTGTCTCTGGAAACACCATATATTTT. The full variable domain, in which reference TRBV7-9 and TRBJ1-3 provide the parts outside the CDR3, is DTGVSQNPRHKITKRGQNVTFRCDPISEHNRLYWYRQTLGQGPEFLTYFQNEAQLEKSRLLSDRFSAERPKGSFSTLEIQRTEQGDSAMYLCASSQRAVVSGNTIYFGEGSWLTVV.

The V gene is TRBV29-1, the J gene TRBJ2-7; 7 bases fit TRBD1. J lost 7 bases, V lost 3 bases, and 3 bases had no gene match. Per germline, CDR1 SQVTM and CDR2 ANQGSEA. This CDR3 comprises 11 residues. CDR3 in amino acids: CSVEADREQYF. In nucleotides, the CDR3 is TGCAGCGTTGAGGCGGACAGGGAGCAGTACTTC.

The chain employs TRBV5-1 and TRBJ2-5, with a tentative D call TRBD2 (5 bases). V shed 4 bases and J shed 3 bases, with 13 bases lying between them. The CDR3 extends over 14 amino acids. Germline V gene sequence: CDR1 SGHRS, CDR2 YFSETQ. The CDR3, as DNA: TGCGCCAGCAGCGAGGGCGATGCAAAAGAGACCCAGTACTTC. Its translation: CASSEGDAKETQYF.

The chain combines TRBV7-9 with TRBJ2-7, with D unclear. Germline CDR1 reads SEHNR; CDR2 reads FQNEAQ (reference sequence). The CDR3 covers 13 residues. Trimming cost V 1 base and J 2 bases, with 6 bases left between them. The CDR3 here is CASSLGSTYEQYF. The CDR3 region has the DNA TGTGCCAGCAGCTTAGGATCGACCTACGAGCAGTACTTC.

This chain uses TRBV5-6 with TRBJ2-3; D remains ambiguous. Germline V gene data show CDR1 as SGHDT and CDR2 as YYEEEE. The V and J ends lost 1 base and 7 bases respectively, with 7 bases between them. This CDR3 is built from 12 residues. The CDR3 loop is CASSLSVYTQYF. CDR3 DNA: TGTGCCAGCAGCTTGTCTGTGTATACGCAGTATTTT.

CDR3 coding DNA: TGCGCCAGCAGCTGGGGACCCCCGAGGGGCTATGGCTACACCTTC. Encoded protein: CASSWGPPRGYGYTF. This chain uses TRBV5-1 with TRBJ1-2; a weak D match, TRBD1 (5 bases). This CDR3 spans 15 amino acids. V was trimmed by 3 bases and J by 4 bases, leaving 16 bases between them. The germline gives CDR1 SGHRS, CDR2 YFSETQ.

V and J are TRBV7-2 and TRBJ2-7, with D possibly TRBD2 on 6 matching bases. The ends were cut back, 4 bases at V and 0 bases at J, with 13 bases in the middle. This CDR3 spans 15 amino acids. CDR1 and CDR2 from the germline V gene are SGHTA and FQGNSA. This CDR3 reads CASSSRDLLSYEQYF. CDR3 coding DNA: TGTGCCAGCAGCTCCCGGGACTTGCTCTCCTACGAGCAGTACTTC.

This clone has just one count. The chain employs TRBV6-1 and TRBJ1-2; weak D call: TRBD1 (5 bases). Trimming left V 7 bases short and J 0 bases short, with 12 bases between. CDR1 is MNHNS, CDR2 SASEGT, per germline. The CDR3 covers 14 residues. The CDR3 loop reads CASTREPANYGYTF. The CDR3 DNA reads TGTGCCAGCACCAGGGAACCCGCTAACTATGGCTACACCTTC.

The chain combines TRBV10-3 with TRBJ2-7, with D tentatively TRBD1 (6 bases). Trimming removed 0 bases from V and 3 bases from J, with 15 bases in between. CDR1 is ENHRY, CDR2 SYGVKD, per germline. The CDR3 is 16 residues long. The CDR3 DNA reads as TGTGCCATCAGTGAGTCGATCGGCGGCAGGGGCTACGAGCAGTACTTC. Translated, it gives CAISESIGGRGYEQYF.

The chain employs TRBV7-8 and TRBJ1-2; 10 bases are shared with TRBD1. The CDR3 is made up of 16 amino acids. Per the germline V gene, CDR1 is SGHVS and CDR2 is FQNEAQ. Unmatched junction bases numbered 7, after V lost 2 bases and J lost 4 bases. The CDR3 bases are TGTGCCAGCAGCTTACGGGACAGGGGATCTTCCTATGGCTACACCTTC. This sequence encodes CASSLRDRGSSYGYTF.

This chain connects TRBV7-8 to TRBJ1-2, with 10 bases aligning to TRBD1. V shed 4 bases and J 5 bases; nucleotides not matched to a gene: 13. The CDR3 length is 17 residues. CDR1 and CDR2 from the germline V gene are SGHVS and FQNEAQ. The chain's CDR3 is CASSSSGTGAGWYGYTF. The DNA for the CDR3 is TGTGCCAGCAGCTCCAGCGGGACAGGGGCGGGGTGGTATGGCTACACCTTC. Complete variable domain (other parts from reference TRBV7-8 and TRBJ1-2): GAGVSQSPRYKVAKRGQDVALRCDPISGHVSLFWYQQALGQGPEFLTYFQNEAQLDKSGLPSDRFFAERPEGSVSTLKIQRTQQEDSAVYLCASSSSGTGAGWYGYTFGSGTRLTVV.

The genes are TRBV21-1 and TRBJ1-2. TRBV21-1 is shown as a pseudogene. The CDR3 loop spans 13 amino acids. The CDR3 region is CASSKERPRGYTF. The CDR3 DNA reads as TGTGCCAGCAGCAAAGAGAGGCCCCGAGGCTACACCTTC.

This clone appeared a few times. This chain joins TRBV6-1 and TRBJ2-7; D perhaps matches TRBD2 (6 bases). The V end lost 7 bases, the J end lost 0 bases, and 13 bases lay between the germline ends. CDR1 and CDR2 from the germline V gene are MNHNS and SASEGT. There are 14 residues in the CDR3. The CDR3 spells CASTLTGSSYEQYF. The CDR3 DNA reads TGTGCCAGCACCTTGACCGGGAGCTCCTACGAGCAGTACTTC.

The chain carries TRBV28 and TRBJ1-1; D gene ambiguous. The CDR3 has 11 residues. Germline CDR1 reads MDHEN; CDR2 reads SYDVKM. Trimming cost V 5 bases and J 11 bases, with 12 bases left between them. The CDR3 region is CASSAGFGAFF. The DNA for the CDR3 is TGTGCCAGCAGTGCAGGCTTCGGGGCTTTCTTT.

The chain recombines TRBV11-1 with TRBJ1-6; 11 positions agree with TRBD1. This CDR3 region has 16 residues. Germline V gene data show CDR1 as SGHAT and CDR2 as FQDESV (reference sequence). The V and J ends lost 5 bases and 9 bases, in that order; junction bases with no gene match: 9. This CDR3 is CASSTDRGRIGSPLHF. The CDR3 region has the DNA TGTGCCAGCAGCACGGACAGGGGGCGAATAGGTTCACCCCTCCACTTT. Together with reference TRBV11-1 and TRBJ1-6, the CDR3 gives the full variable domain: EAEVAQSPRYKITEKSQAVAFWCDPISGHATLYWYRQILGQGPELLVQFQDESVVDDSQLPKDRFSAERLKGVDSTLKIQPAELGDSAMYLCASSTDRGRIGSPLHFGNGTRLTVT.